This TCR beta chain appears in the sequencing data of a study of Ad26.COV2.S vaccination and SARS-CoV-2 variants (dated by TCRdb to about 2021). Describing the broader study: Vaccine-arm donors were drawn from COV1001, a multicentre, randomized, double-blind, placebo-controlled phase I-IIa trial of Ad26.COV2.S in healthy adults. A total of roughly 30 samples were included in the TCR-sequenced set, comprising around 19 Ad26.COV2.S vaccine recipients, 5 placebo recipients and 8 SARS-CoV-2 convalescent individuals. TCRbeta repertoire sequencing served as the tool for gauging how specific and how broad the SARS-CoV-2-reactive T cell receptors were following Ad26.COV2.S vaccination. Throughout the experiments and outcome assessment, investigators stayed blinded to trial group allocation. Dosing of Ad26.COV2.S was intramuscular, at either 5x10^10 or 1x10^11 viral particles, delivered as one shot or as two shots spaced 56 days apart. Trial participants were randomized into five groups of five, in which low-dose or high-dose Ad26.COV2.S was given once or twice, or placebo was given on both occasions.

Results the study describes overall, beyond this receptor: Non-spike TCR breadth was comparable between vaccine and placebo recipients, consistent with the vaccine containing only spike. Substantial breadth of spike-specific CD8+ and CD4+ T cell responses was reported after vaccination. The authors noted that the TCR breadth and depth analyses may have underestimated total T cell responses. The study lacked the statistical power to compare responses across vaccine doses or regimens. Compared with placebo recipients, Ad26.COV2.S recipients showed higher spike-specific TCR breadth (P = 0.0014).

The immunoSEQ Assay was the method used to sequence TCRbeta CDR3 regions. After extraction, genomic DNA underwent amplification by bias-controlled multiplex PCR, followed by high-throughput sequencing. The authors' pipeline ran thus. To quantify the absolute abundance of each unique TCRbeta CDR3 region, sequences were collapsed and filtered. T cell fraction was estimated by normalization of TCRbeta template counts to usable DNA, with usable DNA being measured through amplification of reference genes present in all nucleated cells. Repertoire TCRs were annotated as SARS-CoV-2-specific when V gene, CDR3 amino acid sequence and J gene were exactly matched to a known reactive TCR set. The reference SARS-CoV-2 TCR set was derived from MIRA and filtered for enrichment in COVID-19-positive ImmuneCODE repertoires, a step that removed public or cross-reactive TCRs. Using the MIRA antigens, annotated TCRs were further analysed by specific ORF or by position within an ORF. Breadth was defined as the number of annotated unique rearrangements divided by the total number of unique productive rearrangements, and depth was defined as the summed frequency of the annotated unique rearrangements. Two-sided Wilcoxon rank-sum tests were used to compare TCR breadth between groups. TCRdb limited this immuneACCESS table to in-frame rearrangements with V and J called. A share of clones is missing; checked studies link under half to unresolved V genes, and the rest is unexplained. D and trimming were read from the DNA, whereas the V and J calls and clone size are those reported in that table. In all, the sample holds about 350,000 clones, and 75% to 90% of those were seen once. Clones ranked in the top ten supply roughly 5% of the sample.

This clone was recorded only once. No antigen is known for it. It has no much larger one-base neighbor in the sample; base qualities were not kept. The meaning of the sample's treatment or condition label: around 19 received Ad26.COV2.S at low or high dose, single or two shots; roughly five received placebo; per-sample allocation not given. For vaccine and placebo recipients, repertoires were sequenced using samples collected on day 63 after the first injection. In Cohort 1b, fewer than 30 adults aged 18-55 years were enrolled at a single site in Boston, USA, between 29 July and 7 August 2020. As a vaccine, Ad26.COV2.S was a replication-incompetent adenovirus type 26 vector that expressed a prefusion-stabilized SARS-CoV-2 spike protein derived from the original Wuhan strain. This receptor was obtained from a person between 18 and 65 years old who received the Ad26.COV2.S COVID-19 vaccine or a placebo. Sample: peripheral blood, taken in a trial of Ad26.COV2.S vaccine versus placebo.

The base sequence is TGTGCCAGCAGCCCGACTAGGGGTAACGCCGGGGAGCTGTTTTTT. It is translated as CASSPTRGNAGELFF. The V and J genes are TRBV7-8 and TRBJ2-2; TRBD2 is possibly the D segment (6 matching bases). The CDR3 measures 15 amino acids from cysteine to phenylalanine. The CDR3 DNA has 45 bases and is translated from base 1. The CDR1 and CDR2 encoded by the germline V gene are SGHVS and FQNEAQ. The trim is 5 bases for V and 6 bases for J, with a gap of 16 bases between the germline ends.